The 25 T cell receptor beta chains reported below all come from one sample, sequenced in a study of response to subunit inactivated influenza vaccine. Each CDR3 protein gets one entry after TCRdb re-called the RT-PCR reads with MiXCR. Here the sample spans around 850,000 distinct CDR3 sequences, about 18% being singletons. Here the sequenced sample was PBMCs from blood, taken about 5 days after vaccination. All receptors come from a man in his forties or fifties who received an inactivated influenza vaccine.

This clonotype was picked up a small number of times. Here the CDR3 reads CSARRGPMDTQYF. In DNA, the CDR3 is TGCAGTGCTAGACGCGGACCAATGGATACGCAGTATTTT. The chain carries TRBV20-1 and TRBJ2-3; D is uncertain. The germline V and J ends were trimmed by 2 bases and 6 bases, with 12 bases remaining between them. The CDR3 sequence is 13 residues long. Germline CDR1 reads DFQATT; CDR2 reads SNEGSKA (reference sequence).

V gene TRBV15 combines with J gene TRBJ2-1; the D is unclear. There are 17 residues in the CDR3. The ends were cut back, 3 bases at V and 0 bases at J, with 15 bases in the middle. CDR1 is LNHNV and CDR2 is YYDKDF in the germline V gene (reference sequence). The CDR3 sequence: CATSSLSQPSSYNEQFF. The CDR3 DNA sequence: TGTGCCACCAGCAGCCTTTCACAGCCAAGCTCCTACAATGAGCAGTTCTTC.

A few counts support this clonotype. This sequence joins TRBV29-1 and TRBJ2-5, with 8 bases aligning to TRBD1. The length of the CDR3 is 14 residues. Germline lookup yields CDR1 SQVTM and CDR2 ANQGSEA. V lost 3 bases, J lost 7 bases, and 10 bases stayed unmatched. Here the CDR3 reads CSVDGTGQRGTQYF. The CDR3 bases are TGCAGCGTTGATGGGACAGGCCAAAGGGGGACCCAGTACTTC.

CDR3: CSARFGGGDTGELFF. The CDR3 DNA sequence: TGCAGTGCTAGATTTGGCGGGGGGGACACCGGGGAGCTGTTTTTT. The chain links TRBV20-1 to TRBJ2-2, with TRBD2 matching 9 bases. The V and J ends lost 2 bases and 3 bases, in that order; junction bases with no gene match: 4. This CDR3 has 15 residues. CDR1 DFQATT and CDR2 SNEGSKA come from the germline V gene (reference sequence).

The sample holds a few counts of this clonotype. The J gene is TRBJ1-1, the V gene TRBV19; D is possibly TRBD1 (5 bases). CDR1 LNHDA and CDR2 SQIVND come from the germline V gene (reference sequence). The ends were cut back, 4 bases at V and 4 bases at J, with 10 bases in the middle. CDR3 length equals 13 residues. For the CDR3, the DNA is TGTGCCAGTAGTAAGAGGGGAGTCACTGAAGCTTTCTTT. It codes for CASSKRGVTEAFF.

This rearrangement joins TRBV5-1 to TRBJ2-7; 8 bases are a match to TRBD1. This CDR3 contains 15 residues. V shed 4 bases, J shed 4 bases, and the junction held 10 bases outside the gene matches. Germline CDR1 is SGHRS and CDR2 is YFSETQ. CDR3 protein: CASSIPGQAPYEQYF. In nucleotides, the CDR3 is TGCGCCAGCAGCATACCGGGACAGGCCCCTTACGAGCAGTACTTC.

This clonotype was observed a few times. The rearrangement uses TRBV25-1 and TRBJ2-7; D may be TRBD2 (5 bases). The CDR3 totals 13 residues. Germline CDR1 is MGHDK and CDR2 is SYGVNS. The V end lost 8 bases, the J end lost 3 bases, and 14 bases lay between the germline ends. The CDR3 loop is CASEGLRIYEQYF. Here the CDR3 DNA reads TGTGCCAGCGAAGGACTGCGTATCTACGAGCAGTACTTC.

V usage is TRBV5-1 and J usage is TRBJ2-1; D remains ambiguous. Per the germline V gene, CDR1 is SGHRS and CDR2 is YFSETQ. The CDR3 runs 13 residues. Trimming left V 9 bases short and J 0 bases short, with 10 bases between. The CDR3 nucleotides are TGCGCCACCTCACCAAGCTCCTACAATGAGCAGTTCTTC. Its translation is CATSPSSYNEQFF.

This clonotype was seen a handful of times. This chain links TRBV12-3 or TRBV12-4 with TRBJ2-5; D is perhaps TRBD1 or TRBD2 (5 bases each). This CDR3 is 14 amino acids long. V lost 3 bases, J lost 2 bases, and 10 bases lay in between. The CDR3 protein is CASSFRGRQETQYF. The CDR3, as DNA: TGTGCCAGCAGTTTCCGGGGCCGACAAGAGACCCAGTACTTC.

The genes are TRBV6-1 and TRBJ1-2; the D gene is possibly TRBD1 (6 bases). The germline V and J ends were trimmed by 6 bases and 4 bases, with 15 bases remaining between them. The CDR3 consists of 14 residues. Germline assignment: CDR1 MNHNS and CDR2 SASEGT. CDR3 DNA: TGTGCCAGCAGGGATTCAGGGGCCCCCTATGGCTACACCTTC. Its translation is CASRDSGAPYGYTF.

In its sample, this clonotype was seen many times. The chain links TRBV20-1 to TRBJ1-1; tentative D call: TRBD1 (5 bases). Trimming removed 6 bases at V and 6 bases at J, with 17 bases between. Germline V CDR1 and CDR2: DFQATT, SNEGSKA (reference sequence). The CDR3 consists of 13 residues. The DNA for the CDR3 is TGCAGTGCCAACCTGGGGGAAAACCCTGAAGCTTTCTTT. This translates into CSANLGENPEAFF.

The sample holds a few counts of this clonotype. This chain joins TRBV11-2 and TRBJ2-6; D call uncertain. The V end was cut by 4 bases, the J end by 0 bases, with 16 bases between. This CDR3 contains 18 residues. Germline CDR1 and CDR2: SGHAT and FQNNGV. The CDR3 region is CASSSVVQRFSGANVLTF. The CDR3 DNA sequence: TGTGCCAGCAGCTCAGTCGTACAGCGTTTCTCTGGGGCCAACGTCCTGACTTTC.

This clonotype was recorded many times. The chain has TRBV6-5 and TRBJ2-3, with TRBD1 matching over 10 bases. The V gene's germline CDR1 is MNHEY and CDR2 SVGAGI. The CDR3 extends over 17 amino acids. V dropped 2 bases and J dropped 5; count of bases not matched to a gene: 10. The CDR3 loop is CASSYTVGTGDEDTQYF. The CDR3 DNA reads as TGTGCCAGCAGTTACACCGTAGGGACAGGGGACGAAGATACGCAGTATTTT.

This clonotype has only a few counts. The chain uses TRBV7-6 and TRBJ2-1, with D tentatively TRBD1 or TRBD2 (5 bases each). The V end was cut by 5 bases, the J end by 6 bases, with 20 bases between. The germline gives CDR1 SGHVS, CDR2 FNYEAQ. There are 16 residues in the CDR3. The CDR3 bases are TGTGCCAGCAGCCCGACGGGCAGGGTGAGGGTCAATGAGCAGTTCTTC. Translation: CASSPTGRVRVNEQFF.

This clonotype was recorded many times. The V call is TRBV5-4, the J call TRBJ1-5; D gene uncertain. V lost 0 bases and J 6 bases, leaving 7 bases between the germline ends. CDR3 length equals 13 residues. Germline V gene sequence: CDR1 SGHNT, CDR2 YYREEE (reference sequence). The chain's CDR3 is CASSLGWGQPQHF. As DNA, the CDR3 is TGTGCCAGCAGCTTGGGGTGGGGTCAGCCCCAGCATTTT.

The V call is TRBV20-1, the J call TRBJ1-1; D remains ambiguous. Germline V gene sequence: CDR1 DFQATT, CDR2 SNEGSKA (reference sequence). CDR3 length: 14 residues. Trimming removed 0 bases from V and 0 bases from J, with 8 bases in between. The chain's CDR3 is CSARDGRMNTEAFF. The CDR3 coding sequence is TGCAGTGCTAGAGACGGCCGAATGAACACTGAAGCTTTCTTT.

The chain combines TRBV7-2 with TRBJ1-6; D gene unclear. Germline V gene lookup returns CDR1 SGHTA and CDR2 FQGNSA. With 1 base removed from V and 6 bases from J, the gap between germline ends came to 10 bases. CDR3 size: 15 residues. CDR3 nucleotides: TGTGCCAGCAGCTTAGAAGGTTGGGGTAATTCACCCCTCCACTTT. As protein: CASSLEGWGNSPLHF. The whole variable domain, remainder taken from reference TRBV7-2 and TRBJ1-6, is GAGVSQSPSNKVTEKGKDVELRCDPISGHTALYWYRQSLGQGLEFLIYFQGNSAPDKSGLPSDRFSAERTGGSVSTLTIQRTQQEDSAVYLCASSLEGWGNSPLHFGNGTRLTVT.

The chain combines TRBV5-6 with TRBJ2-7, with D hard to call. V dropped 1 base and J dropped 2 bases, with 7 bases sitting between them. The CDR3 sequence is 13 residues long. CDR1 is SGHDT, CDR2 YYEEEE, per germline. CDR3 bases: TGTGCCAGCAGCTTGTACAAGCCCTACGAGCAGTACTTC. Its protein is CASSLYKPYEQYF.

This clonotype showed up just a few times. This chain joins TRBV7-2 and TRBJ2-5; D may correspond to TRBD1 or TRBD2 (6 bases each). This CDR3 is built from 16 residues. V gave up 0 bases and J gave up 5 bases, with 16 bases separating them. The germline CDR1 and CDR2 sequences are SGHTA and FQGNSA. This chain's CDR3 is CASSLARGGLGETQYF. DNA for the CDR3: TGTGCCAGCAGCTTAGCGCGAGGGGGGCTAGGGGAGACCCAGTACTTC.

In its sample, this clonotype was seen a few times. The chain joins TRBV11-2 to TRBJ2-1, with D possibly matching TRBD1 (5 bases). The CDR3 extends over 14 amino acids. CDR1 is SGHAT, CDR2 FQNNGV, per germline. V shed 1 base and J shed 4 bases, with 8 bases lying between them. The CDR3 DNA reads TGTGCCAGCAGCTTAGCCAGGGCTTACAATGAGCAGTTCTTC. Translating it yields CASSLARAYNEQFF.

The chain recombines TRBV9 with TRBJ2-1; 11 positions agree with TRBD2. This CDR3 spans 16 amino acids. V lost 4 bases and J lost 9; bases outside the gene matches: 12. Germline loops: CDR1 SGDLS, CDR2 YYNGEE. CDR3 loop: CASSNGLAGPPGEQFF. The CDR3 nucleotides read TGTGCCAGCAGCAACGGACTAGCGGGTCCCCCAGGTGAGCAGTTCTTC.

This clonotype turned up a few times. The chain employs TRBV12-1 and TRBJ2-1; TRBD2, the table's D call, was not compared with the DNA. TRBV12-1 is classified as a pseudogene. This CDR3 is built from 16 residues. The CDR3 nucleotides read TGTGCCAGCAGCCCCCACGGTAGCGGGGGAGTGGGTGAGCAGTTCTTC. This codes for CASSPHGSGGVGEQFF.

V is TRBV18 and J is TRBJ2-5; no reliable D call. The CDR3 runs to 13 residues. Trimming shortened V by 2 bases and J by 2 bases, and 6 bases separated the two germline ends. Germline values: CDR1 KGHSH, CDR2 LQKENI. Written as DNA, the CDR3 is TGTGCCAGCTCACCATTACAGCAAGAGACCCAGTACTTC. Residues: CASSPLQQETQYF.

CDR3 in DNA: TGTGCCAGCGCTTTGCGCGGGGGTACGAACACCGGGGAGCTGTTTTTT. Encoded protein: CASALRGGTNTGELFF. This sequence joins TRBV2 and TRBJ2-2; 7 bases fit TRBD2. The CDR3 spans 16 residues. CDR1 is SNHLY and CDR2 is FYNNEI in the germline V gene. The V segment lost 8 bases and the J segment 0 bases; nucleotides outside the gene matches: 9.

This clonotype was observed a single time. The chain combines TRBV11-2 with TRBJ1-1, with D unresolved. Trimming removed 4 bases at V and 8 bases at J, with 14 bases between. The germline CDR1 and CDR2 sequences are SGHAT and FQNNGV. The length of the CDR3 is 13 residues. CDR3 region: CASSYSQGGEAFF. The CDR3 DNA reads TGTGCCAGCAGCTATTCCCAAGGAGGGGAAGCTTTCTTT.